This T cell receptor (beta chain) was profiled in a study of tumor and adjacent non-tumor tissue in lung cancer. At the level of the study: Patients comprised roughly 12 adenocarcinoma, a couple of squamous cell carcinoma and 1 small cell lung cancer. Study-wide points: Tumor tissue had significantly higher TCR diversity than normal lung. In normal lung, the top 100 clones were significantly more dominant than in tumor.

A modified ARM-PCR protocol with three rounds of nested PCR amplified TCRbeta. From the multiplex PCR reads, TCRdb called clonotypes with MiXCR, one entry per CDR3 protein. The sample contains some 120,000 distinct CDR3 sequences, over 65% of which appear only once. This clonotype was seen only a few times. Its antigen is undetermined. A read error may produce the germline difference seen at one junction end. RNA was extracted from bulk tissue without any cell sorting. Germline V gene sequence: CDR1 SGHAT, CDR2 FQNNGV. The CDR3 runs to 16 residues. This clonotype originated in a young man with non-small cell lung cancer. J is TRBJ2-7 and V is TRBV11-2, with D perhaps matching TRBD1 or TRBD2 (5 bases each). Material: lung tumor tissue. CDR3 sequence (DNA): TGTGCCAACAGCTCCGTACGAGGGGTTGTGGGCTACGAGCAGTACTTC. Residues: CANSSVRGVVGYEQYF.